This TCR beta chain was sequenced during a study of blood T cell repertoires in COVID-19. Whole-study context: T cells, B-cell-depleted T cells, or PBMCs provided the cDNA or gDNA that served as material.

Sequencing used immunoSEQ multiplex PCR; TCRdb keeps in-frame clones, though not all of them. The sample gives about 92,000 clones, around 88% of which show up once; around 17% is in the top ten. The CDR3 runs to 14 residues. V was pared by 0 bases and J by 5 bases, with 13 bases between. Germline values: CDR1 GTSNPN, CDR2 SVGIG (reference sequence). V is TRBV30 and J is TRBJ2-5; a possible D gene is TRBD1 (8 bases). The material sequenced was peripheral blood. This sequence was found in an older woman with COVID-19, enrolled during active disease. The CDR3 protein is CAWSVGQGGETQYF. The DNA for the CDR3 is TGTGCCTGGAGTGTAGGACAGGGAGGGGAGACCCAGTACTTC.